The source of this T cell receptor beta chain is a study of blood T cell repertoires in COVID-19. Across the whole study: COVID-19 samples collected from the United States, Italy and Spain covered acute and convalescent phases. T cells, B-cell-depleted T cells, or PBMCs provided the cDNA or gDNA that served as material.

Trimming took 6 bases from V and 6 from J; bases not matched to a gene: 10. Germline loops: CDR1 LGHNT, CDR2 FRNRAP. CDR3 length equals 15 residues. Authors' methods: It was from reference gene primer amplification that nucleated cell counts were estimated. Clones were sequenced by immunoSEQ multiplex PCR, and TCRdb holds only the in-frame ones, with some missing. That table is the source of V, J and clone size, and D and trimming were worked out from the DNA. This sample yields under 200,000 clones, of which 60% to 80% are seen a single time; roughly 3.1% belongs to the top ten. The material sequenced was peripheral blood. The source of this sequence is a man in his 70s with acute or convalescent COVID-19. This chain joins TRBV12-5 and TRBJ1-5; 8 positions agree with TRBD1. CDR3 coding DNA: TGTGCTAGTGGCGAGGGACAGGCCCAGGGTCAGCCCCAGCATTTT. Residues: CASGEGQAQGQPQHF.